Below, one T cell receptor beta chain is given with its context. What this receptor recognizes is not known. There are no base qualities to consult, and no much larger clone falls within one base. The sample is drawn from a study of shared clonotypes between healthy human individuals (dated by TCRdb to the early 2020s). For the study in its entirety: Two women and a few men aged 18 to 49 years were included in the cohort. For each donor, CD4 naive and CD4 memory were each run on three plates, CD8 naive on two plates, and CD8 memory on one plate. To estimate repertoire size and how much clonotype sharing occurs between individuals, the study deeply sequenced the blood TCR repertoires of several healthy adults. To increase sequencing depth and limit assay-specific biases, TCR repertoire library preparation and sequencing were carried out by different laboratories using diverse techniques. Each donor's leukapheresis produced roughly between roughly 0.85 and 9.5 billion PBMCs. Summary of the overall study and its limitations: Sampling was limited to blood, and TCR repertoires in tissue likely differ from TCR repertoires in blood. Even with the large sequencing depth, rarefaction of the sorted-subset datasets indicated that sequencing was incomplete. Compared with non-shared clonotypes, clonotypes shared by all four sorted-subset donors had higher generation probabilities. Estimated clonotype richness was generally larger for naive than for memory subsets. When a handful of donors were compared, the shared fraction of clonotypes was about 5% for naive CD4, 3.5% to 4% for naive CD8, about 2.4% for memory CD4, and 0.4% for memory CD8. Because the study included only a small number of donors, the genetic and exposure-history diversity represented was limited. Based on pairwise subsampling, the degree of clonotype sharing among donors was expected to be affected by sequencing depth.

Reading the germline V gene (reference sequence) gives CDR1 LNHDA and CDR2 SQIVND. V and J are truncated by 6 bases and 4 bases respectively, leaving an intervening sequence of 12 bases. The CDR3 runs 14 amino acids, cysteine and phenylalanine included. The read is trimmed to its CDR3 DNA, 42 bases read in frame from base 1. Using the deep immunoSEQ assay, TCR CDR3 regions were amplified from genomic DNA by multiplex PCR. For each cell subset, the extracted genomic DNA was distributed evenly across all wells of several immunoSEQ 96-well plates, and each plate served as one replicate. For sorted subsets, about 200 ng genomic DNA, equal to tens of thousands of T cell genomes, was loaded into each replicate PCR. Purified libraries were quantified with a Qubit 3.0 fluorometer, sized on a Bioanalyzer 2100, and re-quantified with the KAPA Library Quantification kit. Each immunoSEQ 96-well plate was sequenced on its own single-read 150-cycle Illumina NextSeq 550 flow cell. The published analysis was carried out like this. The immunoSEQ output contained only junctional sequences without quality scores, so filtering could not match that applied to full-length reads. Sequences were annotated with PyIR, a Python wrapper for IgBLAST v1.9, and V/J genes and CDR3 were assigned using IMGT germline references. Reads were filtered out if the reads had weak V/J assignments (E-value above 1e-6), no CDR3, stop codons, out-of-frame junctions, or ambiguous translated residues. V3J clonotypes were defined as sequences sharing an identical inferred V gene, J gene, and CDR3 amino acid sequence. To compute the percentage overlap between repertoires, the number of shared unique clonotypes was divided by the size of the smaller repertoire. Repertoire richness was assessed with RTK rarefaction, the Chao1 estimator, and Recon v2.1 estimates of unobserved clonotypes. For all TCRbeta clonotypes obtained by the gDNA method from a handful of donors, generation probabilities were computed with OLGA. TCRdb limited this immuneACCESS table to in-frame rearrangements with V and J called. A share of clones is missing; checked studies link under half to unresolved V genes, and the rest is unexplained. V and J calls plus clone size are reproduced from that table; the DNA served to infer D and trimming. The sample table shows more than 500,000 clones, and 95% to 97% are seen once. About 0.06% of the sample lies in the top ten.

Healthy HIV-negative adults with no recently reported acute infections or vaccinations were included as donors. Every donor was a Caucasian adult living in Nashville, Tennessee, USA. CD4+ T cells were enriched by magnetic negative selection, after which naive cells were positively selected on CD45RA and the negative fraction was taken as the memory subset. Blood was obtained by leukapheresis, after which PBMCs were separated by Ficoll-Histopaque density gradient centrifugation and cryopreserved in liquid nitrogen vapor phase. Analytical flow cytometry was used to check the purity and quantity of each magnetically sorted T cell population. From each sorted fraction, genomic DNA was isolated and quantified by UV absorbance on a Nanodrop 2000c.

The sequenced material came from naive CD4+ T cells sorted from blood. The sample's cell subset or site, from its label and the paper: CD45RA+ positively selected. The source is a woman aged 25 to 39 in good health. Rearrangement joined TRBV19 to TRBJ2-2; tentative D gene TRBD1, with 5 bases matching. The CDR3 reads CASRGRELTGELFF. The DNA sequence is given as TGTGCCAGTAGGGGGCGCGAACTCACCGGGGAGCTGTTTTTT.